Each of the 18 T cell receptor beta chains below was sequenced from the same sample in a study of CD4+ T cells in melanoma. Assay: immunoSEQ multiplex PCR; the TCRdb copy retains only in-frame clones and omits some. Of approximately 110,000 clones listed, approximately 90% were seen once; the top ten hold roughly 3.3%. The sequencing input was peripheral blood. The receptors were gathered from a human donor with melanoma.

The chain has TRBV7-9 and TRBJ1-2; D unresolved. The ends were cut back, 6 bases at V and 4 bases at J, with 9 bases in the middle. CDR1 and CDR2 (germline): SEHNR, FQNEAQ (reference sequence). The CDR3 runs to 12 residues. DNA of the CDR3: TGTGCCAGCAGTACAGCATTCTATGGCTACACCTTC. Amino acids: CASSTAFYGYTF.

Here the CDR3 reads CASSLPTGLSYEQYF. CDR3 DNA: TGTGCCAGCAGTCTCCCGACAGGACTCTCCTACGAGCAGTACTTC. The chain employs TRBV28 and TRBJ2-7; D perhaps matches TRBD1 (6 bases). Trimming took off 5 bases at V and 0 bases at J, with 14 bases between the two ends. From germline, CDR1 is MDHEN and CDR2 SYDVKM. The CDR3 has 15 residues.

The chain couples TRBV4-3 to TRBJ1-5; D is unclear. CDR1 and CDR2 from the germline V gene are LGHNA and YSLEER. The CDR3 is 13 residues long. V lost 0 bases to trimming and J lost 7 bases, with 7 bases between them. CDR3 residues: CASSQEIGQPQHF. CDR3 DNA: TGCGCCAGCAGCCAAGAGATAGGGCAGCCCCAGCATTTT.

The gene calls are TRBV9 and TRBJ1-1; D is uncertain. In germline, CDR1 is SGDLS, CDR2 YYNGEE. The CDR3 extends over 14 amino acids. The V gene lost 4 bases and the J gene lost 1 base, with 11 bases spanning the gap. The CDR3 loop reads CASSLGQQNTEAFF. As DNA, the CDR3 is TGTGCCAGCAGCTTAGGCCAACAGAACACTGAAGCTTTCTTT.

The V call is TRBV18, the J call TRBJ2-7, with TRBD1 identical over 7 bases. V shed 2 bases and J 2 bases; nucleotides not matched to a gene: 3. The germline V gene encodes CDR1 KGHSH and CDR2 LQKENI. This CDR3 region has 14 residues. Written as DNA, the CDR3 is TGTGCCAGCTCACCATCGGGACAGCCCTACGAGCAGTACTTC. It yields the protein CASSPSGQPYEQYF.

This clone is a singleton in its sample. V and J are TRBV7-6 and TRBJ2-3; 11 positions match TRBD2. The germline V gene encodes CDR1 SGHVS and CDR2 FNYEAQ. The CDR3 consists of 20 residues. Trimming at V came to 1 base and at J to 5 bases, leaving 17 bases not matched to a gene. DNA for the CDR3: TGTGCCAGCAGCTTAGGGAGATCTATAGCGGGAGGGCCAGGTGGAGATACGCAGTATTTT. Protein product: CASSLGRSIAGGPGGDTQYF.

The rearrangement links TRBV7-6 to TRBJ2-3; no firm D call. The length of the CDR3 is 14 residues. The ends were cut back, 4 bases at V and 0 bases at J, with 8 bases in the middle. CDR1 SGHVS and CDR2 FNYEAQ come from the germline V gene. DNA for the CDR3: TGTGCCAGCAGCTCAGGCACTAGCACAGATACGCAGTATTTT. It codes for CASSSGTSTDTQYF.

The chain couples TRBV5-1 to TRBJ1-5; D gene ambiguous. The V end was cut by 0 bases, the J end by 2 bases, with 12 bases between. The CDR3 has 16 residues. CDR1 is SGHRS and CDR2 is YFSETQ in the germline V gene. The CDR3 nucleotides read TGCGCCAGCAGCTTGGATGGAGGGTTGGGCAATCAGCCCCAGCATTTT. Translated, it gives CASSLDGGLGNQPQHF.

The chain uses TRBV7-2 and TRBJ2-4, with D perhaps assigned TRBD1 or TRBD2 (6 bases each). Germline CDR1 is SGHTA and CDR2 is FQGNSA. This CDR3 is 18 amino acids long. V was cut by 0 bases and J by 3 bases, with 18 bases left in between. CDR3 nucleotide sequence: TGTGCCAGCAGCTTAGCGAGGGCAGGGAAGGGGGGCAAAAACATTCAGTACTTC. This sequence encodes CASSLARAGKGGKNIQYF.

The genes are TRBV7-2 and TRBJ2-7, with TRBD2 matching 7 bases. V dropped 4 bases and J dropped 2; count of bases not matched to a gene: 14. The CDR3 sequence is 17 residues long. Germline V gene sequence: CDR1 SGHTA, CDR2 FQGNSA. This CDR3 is CASSSPLRGERAYEQYF. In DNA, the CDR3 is TGTGCCAGCAGCTCCCCCCTCCGGGGGGAAAGGGCCTACGAGCAGTACTTC.

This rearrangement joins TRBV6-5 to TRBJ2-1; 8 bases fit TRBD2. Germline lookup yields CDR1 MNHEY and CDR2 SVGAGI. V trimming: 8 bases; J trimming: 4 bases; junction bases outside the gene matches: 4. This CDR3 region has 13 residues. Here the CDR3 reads CASRRGAYNEQFF. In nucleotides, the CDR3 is TGTGCCAGCCGGCGGGGGGCTTACAATGAGCAGTTCTTC.

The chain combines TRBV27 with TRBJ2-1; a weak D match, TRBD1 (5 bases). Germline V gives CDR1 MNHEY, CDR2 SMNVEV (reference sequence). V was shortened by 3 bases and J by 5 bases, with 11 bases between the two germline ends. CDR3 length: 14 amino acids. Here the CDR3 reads CASSFLGQNNEQFF. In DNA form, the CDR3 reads TGTGCCAGCAGTTTTTTAGGACAAAACAATGAGCAGTTCTTC.

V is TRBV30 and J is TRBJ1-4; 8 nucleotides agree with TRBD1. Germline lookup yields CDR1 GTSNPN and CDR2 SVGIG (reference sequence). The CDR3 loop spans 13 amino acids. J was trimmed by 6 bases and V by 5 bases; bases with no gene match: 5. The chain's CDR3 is CAWSGQEDEKLFF. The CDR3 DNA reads TGTGCCTGGTCGGGACAGGAGGATGAAAAACTGTTTTTT.

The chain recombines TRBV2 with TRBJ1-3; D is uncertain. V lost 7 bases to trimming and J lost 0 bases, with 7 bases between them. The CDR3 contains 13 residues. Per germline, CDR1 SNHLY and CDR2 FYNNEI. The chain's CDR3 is CASKGDSGNTIYF. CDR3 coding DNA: TGTGCCAGCAAAGGCGACTCTGGAAACACCATATATTTT.

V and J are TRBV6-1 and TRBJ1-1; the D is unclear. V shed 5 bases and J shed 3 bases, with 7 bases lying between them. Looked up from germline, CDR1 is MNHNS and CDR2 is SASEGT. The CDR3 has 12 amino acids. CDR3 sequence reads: CASSSRYTEAFF. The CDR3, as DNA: TGTGCCAGCAGTTCACGTTACACTGAAGCTTTCTTT.

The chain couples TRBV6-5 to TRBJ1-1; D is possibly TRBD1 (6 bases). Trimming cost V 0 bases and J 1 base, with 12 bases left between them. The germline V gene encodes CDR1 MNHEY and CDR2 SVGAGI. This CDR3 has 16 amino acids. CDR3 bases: TGTGCCAGCAGTTACTCAACACGGACAGAGAACACTGAAGCTTTCTTT. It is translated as CASSYSTRTENTEAFF.

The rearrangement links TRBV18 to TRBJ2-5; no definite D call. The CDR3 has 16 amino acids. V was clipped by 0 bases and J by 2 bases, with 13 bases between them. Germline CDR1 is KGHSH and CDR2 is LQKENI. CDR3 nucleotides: TGTGCCAGCTCACCACCAGCCCCCCGGGTACAAGAGACCCAGTACTTC. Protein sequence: CASSPPAPRVQETQYF.

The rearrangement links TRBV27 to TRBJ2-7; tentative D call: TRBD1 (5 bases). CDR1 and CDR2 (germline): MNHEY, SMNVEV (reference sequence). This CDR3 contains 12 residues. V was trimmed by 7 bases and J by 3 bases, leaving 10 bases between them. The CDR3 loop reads CASTDTNYEQYF. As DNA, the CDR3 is TGTGCCAGCACGGACACAAACTACGAGCAGTACTTC.